This T cell receptor beta chain appears in the sequencing data of a study of a mutant IDH1 vaccine in newly diagnosed glioma. About the research overall: The study started vaccination 4-6 weeks after radiotherapy alone, or with temozolomide cycles.

Generated by immunoSEQ multiplex PCR, the TCRdb table keeps only in-frame clones and is missing some. The sample shows just over 60,000 clones, around 86% of them seen only once. Time point described: week 47, end of study. Every single dose of the vaccine, 300 ug of mutant IDH1 20-mer peptide, came with topical imiquimod. During weeks 1, 3, 5, 7, 11, 15, 19 and 23, patients received eight vaccinations. The CDR3 consists of 13 residues. Looked up from germline, CDR1 is GTSNPN and CDR2 is SVGIG (reference sequence). V dropped 1 base and J dropped 0 bases, with 7 bases sitting between them. Of note for this clone: Its specificity is unknown.

Study conclusions and caveats: Induction of immune responses by the vaccine occurred in about 92% of patients.

The V call is TRBV30, the J call TRBJ2-7, with D uncertain. This sequence was found in a man younger than 45 with glioma. Source: PBMCs, taken from a glioma patient whose treatment included an IDH1 peptide vaccine. The CDR3 loop reads CAWSAGPSYEQYF. DNA of the CDR3: TGTGCCTGGAGTGCCGGACCCTCCTACGAGCAGTACTTC.